The next 18 T cell receptor beta chains were all read from a single sample in a study of identical twins. Each CDR3 protein gets one entry after TCRdb re-called the 5' RACE reads with MiXCR. The sample yields about 470,000 distinct CDR3 sequences, approximately 24% seen once. In addition, the sample was reused for a study of T cells expressing NK-cell markers.

Sequencing was carried out using CD4+ T cells sorted from blood. The receptors shown here come from a woman aged 18-29 years in good health.

The rearrangement joins TRBV18 to TRBJ2-3; either TRBD1 or TRBD2 may supply D (6 bases each). V was trimmed by 3 bases and J by 2 bases, leaving 15 bases between them. The CDR3 is 16 residues long. Germline CDR1 KGHSH, CDR2 LQKENI. The CDR3 protein is CASSPRGGSNTDTQYF. The CDR3 coding sequence is TGTGCCAGCTCACCCAGGGGAGGAAGTAACACAGATACGCAGTATTTT.

The chain couples TRBV20-1 to TRBJ2-2; D is perhaps TRBD1 (6 bases). This CDR3 has 13 amino acids. Germline V gene data show CDR1 as DFQATT and CDR2 as SNEGSKA (reference sequence). Trimming left V 6 bases short and J 0 bases short, with 8 bases between. CDR3 amino acids: CSAGTSNTGELFF. The DNA of the CDR3 is TGCAGTGCCGGGACATCGAACACCGGGGAGCTGTTTTTT.

J is TRBJ1-1 and V is TRBV18; 9 bases map to TRBD1. The J segment lost 4 bases and the V segment lost 10 bases, leaving 13 bases of the junction unmatched. CDR1 is KGHSH and CDR2 is LQKENI in the germline V gene. The CDR3 runs to 15 residues. The CDR3 DNA is TGTGCCACTGTCCCAACAGGGGGCCCCACCACTGAAGCTTTCTTT. Encoded protein: CATVPTGGPTTEAFF.

This clonotype was detected only a few times. This chain links TRBV7-9 with TRBJ1-1; 7 bases agree with TRBD1. The CDR3 sequence is 15 residues long. V was clipped by 5 bases and J by 2 bases; unmatched bases: 8. Per germline, CDR1 SEHNR and CDR2 FQNEAQ (reference sequence). The DNA for the CDR3 is TGTGCCAGCAGCATCACGGGACAGTCAAACACTGAAGCTTTCTTT. Protein: CASSITGQSNTEAFF. Full variable domain (rest looked up from reference TRBV7-9 and TRBJ1-1): DTGVSQNPRHKITKRGQNVTFRCDPISEHNRLYWYRQTLGQGPEFLTYFQNEAQLEKSRLLSDRFSAERPKGSFSTLEIQRTEQGDSAMYLCASSITGQSNTEAFFGQGTRLTVV.

This clonotype has only a few counts. The V call is TRBV12-3 or TRBV12-4, the J call TRBJ2-3, with 10 bases lining up with TRBD1. V lost 2 bases and J lost 3; bases outside the gene matches: 2. The CDR3 totals 15 residues. The CDR3 loop reads CASSLLGQGTDTQYF. For the CDR3, the DNA is TGTGCCAGCAGTTTACTGGGACAGGGGACAGATACGCAGTATTTT.

The chain combines TRBV12-3 or TRBV12-4 with TRBJ1-2, with 11 bases fitting TRBD1. The CDR3 extends over 15 amino acids. Germline trimming cut 6 bases from V and 3 bases from J; bases unmatched to any gene: 6. The CDR3 DNA reads as TGTGCCAGCAGCAAGGACAGGGGGCTTTACTATGGCTACACCTTC. Protein product: CASSKDRGLYYGYTF.

This clonotype was detected a few times. V gene TRBV7-2 combines with J gene TRBJ2-3; 9 bases line up with TRBD2. This CDR3 has 15 residues. The germline V gene has CDR1 SGHTA and CDR2 FQGNSA. J was trimmed by 4 bases and V by 5 bases; bases with no gene match: 7. CDR3 bases: TGTGCCAGCAGCGAGGGACTAGCTCGAGCAGATACGCAGTATTTT. This codes for CASSEGLARADTQYF. Full variable domain (rest looked up from reference TRBV7-2 and TRBJ2-3): GAGVSQSPSNKVTEKGKDVELRCDPISGHTALYWYRQSLGQGLEFLIYFQGNSAPDKSGLPSDRFSAERTGGSVSTLTIQRTQQEDSAVYLCASSEGLARADTQYFGPGTRLTVL.

The rearrangement uses TRBV6-5 and TRBJ1-1; possible D gene TRBD1, 6 bases. The CDR3 consists of 16 residues. V lost 3 bases and J 0 bases, leaving 14 bases between the germline ends. CDR1 is MNHEY, CDR2 SVGAGI, per germline. The CDR3 is CASSYKGHRMNTEAFF. The CDR3 DNA sequence: TGTGCCAGCAGTTATAAGGGACATCGCATGAACACTGAAGCTTTCTTT.

A few counts support this clonotype. The chain has TRBV7-2 and TRBJ2-1, with D possibly matching TRBD2 (6 bases). Germline CDR1 reads SGHTA; CDR2 reads FQGNSA. The V end lost 2 bases, the J end lost 10 bases, and 12 bases lay between the germline ends. This CDR3 spans 13 amino acids. Here the CDR3 DNA reads TGTGCCAGCAGCTTACGGCCTAGCGAGGAGCAGTTCTTC. Its translation: CASSLRPSEEQFF.

This sequence joins TRBV2 and TRBJ2-2, with a tentative D call TRBD1 (6 bases). Trimming cost V 3 bases and J 9 bases, with 8 bases left between them. CDR1 and CDR2 from the germline V gene are SNHLY and FYNNEI. The CDR3 runs to 12 residues. The CDR3 here is CASSDRDRELFF. The CDR3 region has the DNA TGTGCCAGCAGTGACCGGGACAGGGAGCTGTTTTTT.

In its sample, this clonotype was seen a few times. The gene calls are TRBV20-1 and TRBJ2-3, with 8 bases identical to TRBD2. Looked up from germline, CDR1 is DFQATT and CDR2 is SNEGSKA (reference sequence). Trimming cost V 3 bases and J 6 bases; bases outside gene matches: 8. The CDR3 is 14 amino acids. The CDR3 spells CSARIAGPRDTQYF. Here the CDR3 DNA reads TGCAGTGCTAGGATAGCGGGGCCAAGGGATACGCAGTATTTT.

This clonotype was detected ten times or more. The V and J genes are TRBV9 and TRBJ2-1; 7 bases fit TRBD2. Trimming cost V 0 bases and J 4 bases; bases outside gene matches: 4. Germline V gives CDR1 SGDLS, CDR2 YYNGEE. The CDR3 runs to 15 residues. The CDR3 bases are TGTGCCAGCAGCGTAGGGGCTAGCGGATACAATGAGCAGTTCTTC. Translated: CASSVGASGYNEQFF.

In this sample, this clonotype turned up a few times. V gene TRBV10-1 combines with J gene TRBJ2-5; 9 bases fit TRBD2. The CDR3 totals 15 residues. CDR1 WNHNN and CDR2 SYGVQD come from the germline V gene (reference sequence). The trim removed 4 bases at V and 5 bases at J, leaving 8 bases unmatched. The CDR3 spells CASSASGTAGETQYF. In DNA form, the CDR3 reads TGCGCCAGCAGTGCTAGCGGGACAGCGGGGGAGACCCAGTACTTC.

The rearrangement links TRBV5-4 to TRBJ2-5; D is undetermined. V lost 1 base and J lost 2, with 9 bases in between. CDR1 and CDR2 from the germline V gene are SGHNT and YYREEE (reference sequence). The CDR3 covers 14 residues. The CDR3 region has the DNA TGTGCCAGCAGCTTGCCCCAGACTCAAGAGACCCAGTACTTC. This gives the protein CASSLPQTQETQYF.

The chain uses TRBV6-2 or TRBV6-3 and TRBJ2-2; a possible D gene is TRBD1 (6 bases). The length of the CDR3 is 14 residues. Trimming took off 10 bases at V and 1 base at J, with 13 bases between the two ends. Germline CDR1 and CDR2: MNHEY and SVGEGT. The CDR3 reads CATLVRGNTGELFF. Here the CDR3 DNA reads TGTGCCACCCTCGTCAGGGGGAACACCGGGGAGCTGTTTTTT.

This clonotype has only one observation. J is TRBJ2-3 and V is TRBV7-9; D perhaps matches TRBD1 (6 bases). The V gene lost 5 bases and the J gene lost 4 bases, with 16 bases spanning the gap. This CDR3 is built from 15 residues. Germline CDR1 SEHNR, CDR2 FQNEAQ (reference sequence). The CDR3 protein is CASSGTGFGADTQYF. In DNA form, the CDR3 reads TGTGCCAGCAGCGGCACAGGGTTCGGGGCAGATACGCAGTATTTT.

The sample holds a few counts of this clonotype. The rearrangement uses TRBV6-4 and TRBJ2-2; TRBD2 aligns across 8 bases. Germline values: CDR1 MRHNA, CDR2 SNTAGT. Trimming at V came to 3 bases and at J to 5 bases, leaving 2 bases not matched to a gene. The CDR3 is 14 amino acids. The CDR3 DNA reads as TGTGCCAGCAGTGAGACTAGCGAAACCGGGGAGCTGTTTTTT. Amino acid sequence: CASSETSETGELFF.

V gene TRBV14 combines with J gene TRBJ1-6; D gene unclear. Germline values: CDR1 SGHDN, CDR2 FVKESK. V lost 2 bases and J 5 bases, leaving 7 bases between the germline ends. The CDR3 extends over 14 amino acids. CDR3 in amino acids: CASSQRTNNSPLHF. The CDR3 nucleotides are TGTGCCAGCAGCCAAAGGACTAATAATTCACCCCTCCACTTT.